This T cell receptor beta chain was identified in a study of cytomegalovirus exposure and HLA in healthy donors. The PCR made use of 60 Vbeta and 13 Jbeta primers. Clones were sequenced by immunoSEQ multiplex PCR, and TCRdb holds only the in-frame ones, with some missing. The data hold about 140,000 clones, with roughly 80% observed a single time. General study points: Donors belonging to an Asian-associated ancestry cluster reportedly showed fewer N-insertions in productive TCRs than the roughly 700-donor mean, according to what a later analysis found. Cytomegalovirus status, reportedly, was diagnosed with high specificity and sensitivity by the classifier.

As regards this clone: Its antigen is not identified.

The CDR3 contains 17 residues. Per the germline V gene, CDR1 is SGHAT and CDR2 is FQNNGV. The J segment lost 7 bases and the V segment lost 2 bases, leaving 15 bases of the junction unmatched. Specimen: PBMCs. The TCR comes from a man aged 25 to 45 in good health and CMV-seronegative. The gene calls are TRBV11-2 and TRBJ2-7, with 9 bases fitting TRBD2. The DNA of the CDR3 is TGTGCCAGCAGCTTACCCGCGGCTGCGGGAGGGCCTGAGGAGCAGTACTTC. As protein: CASSLPAAAGGPEEQYF. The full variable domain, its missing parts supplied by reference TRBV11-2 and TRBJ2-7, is EAGVAQSPRYKIIEKRQSVAFWCNPISGHATLYWYQQILGQGPKLLIQFQNNGVVDDSQLPKDRFSAERLKGVDSTLKIQPAKLEDSAVYLCASSLPAAAGGPEEQYFGPGTRLTVT.